This T cell receptor beta chain was sequenced in a study of T-cell memory formation after mild COVID-19. Study context: Clusters were largely donor specific.

V lost 4 bases and J lost 6, with 14 bases in between. The germline gives CDR1 SGHKS, CDR2 YYEKEE (reference sequence). There are 14 residues in the CDR3. Of note for this clonotype: Its antigen remains unknown.

Study-level results: Later expanders leaned CD4+, whereas day 15 to 85 contracting clones were balanced CD4/CD8. CD4+ contracting clones were mainly CM and EM; CD8+ ones, EMRA.

TCRdb reprocessed the 5' RACE reads with MiXCR, giving one entry per CDR3 protein. The repertoire holds about 430,000 distinct CDR3 sequences, with roughly 26% as singletons. The clonotype originates from an adult woman who had mild COVID-19 (a few samples of this study predate the infection). Cell type and time point are not known. The J gene is TRBJ2-1, the V gene TRBV5-5, with no clear D. Material for sequencing was PBMCs or a T cell subset sorted from them (not recorded which). CDR3 residues: CASSLVAIANEQFF. The CDR3 region has the DNA TGTGCCAGCAGCCTGGTGGCCATCGCCAATGAGCAGTTCTTC. Full variable domain (rest looked up from reference TRBV5-5 and TRBJ2-1): DAGVTQSPTHLIKTRGQQVTLRCSPISGHKSVSWYQQVLGQGPQFIFQYYEKEERGRGNFPDRFSARQFPNYSSELNVNALLLGDSALYLCASSLVAIANEQFFGPGTRLTVL.